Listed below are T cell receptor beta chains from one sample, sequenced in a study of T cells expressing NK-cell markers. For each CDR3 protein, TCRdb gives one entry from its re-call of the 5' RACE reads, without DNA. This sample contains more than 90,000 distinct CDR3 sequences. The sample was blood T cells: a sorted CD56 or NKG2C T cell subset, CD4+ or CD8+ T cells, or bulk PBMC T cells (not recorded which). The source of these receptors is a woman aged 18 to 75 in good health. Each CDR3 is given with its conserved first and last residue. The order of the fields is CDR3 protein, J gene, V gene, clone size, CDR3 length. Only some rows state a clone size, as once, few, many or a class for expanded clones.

CDR3 protein: CASSLPSEETQYF; J gene: TRBJ2-5; V gene: TRBV7-2; clone size: .; CDR3 length: 13
CDR3 protein: CASSQTGGTGELFF; J gene: TRBJ2-2; V gene: TRBV7-9; clone size: .; CDR3 length: 14
CDR3 protein: CASSPRELIGAATNEKLFF; J gene: TRBJ1-4; V gene: TRBV4-3; clone size: .; CDR3 length: 19
CDR3 protein: CASSQDRVVAPTSYEQYF; J gene: TRBJ2-7; V gene: TRBV4-2; clone size: .; CDR3 length: 18
CDR3 protein: CASTGEGGPVGTEAFF; J gene: TRBJ1-1; V gene: TRBV19; clone size: .; CDR3 length: 16
CDR3 protein: CASSLRNTYEQYF; J gene: TRBJ2-7; V gene: TRBV27; clone size: .; CDR3 length: 13
CDR3 protein: CASSRLPVASGTYEQYF; J gene: TRBJ2-7; V gene: TRBV28; clone size: .; CDR3 length: 17
CDR3 protein: CASSLSPYGANVLTF; J gene: TRBJ2-6; V gene: TRBV27; clone size: .; CDR3 length: 15
CDR3 protein: CASSPPRGRERYNEQFF; J gene: TRBJ2-1; V gene: TRBV3-1; clone size: .; CDR3 length: 17
CDR3 protein: CSASGERESAYEQYF; J gene: TRBJ2-7; V gene: TRBV20-1; clone size: .; CDR3 length: 15
CDR3 protein: CASSDIGDRGNTGELFF; J gene: TRBJ2-2; V gene: TRBV6-4; clone size: .; CDR3 length: 17
CDR3 protein: CASSVERYNEQFF; J gene: TRBJ2-1; V gene: TRBV9; clone size: .; CDR3 length: 13
CDR3 protein: CASSQTYSNTEAFF; J gene: TRBJ1-1; V gene: TRBV27; clone size: .; CDR3 length: 14
CDR3 protein: CASSLFREGDTQYF; J gene: TRBJ2-3; V gene: TRBV28; clone size: .; CDR3 length: 14
CDR3 protein: CASSALTGANTEAFF; J gene: TRBJ1-1; V gene: TRBV12-3/TRBV12-4; clone size: .; CDR3 length: 15
CDR3 protein: CATPGQTIYEQYF; J gene: TRBJ2-7; V gene: TRBV6-1; clone size: .; CDR3 length: 13
CDR3 protein: CSVEGNRGGTEAFF; J gene: TRBJ1-1; V gene: TRBV29-1; clone size: .; CDR3 length: 14
CDR3 protein: CASSSDGIAGRNEQFF; J gene: TRBJ2-1; V gene: TRBV7-9; clone size: .; CDR3 length: 16
CDR3 protein: CASSRRQVAYEQYF; J gene: TRBJ2-7; V gene: TRBV3-1; clone size: .; CDR3 length: 14
CDR3 protein: CASSIELPRDANSPLHF; J gene: TRBJ1-6; V gene: TRBV19; clone size: .; CDR3 length: 17
CDR3 protein: CASSLEGESNQPQHF; J gene: TRBJ1-5; V gene: TRBV5-1; clone size: .; CDR3 length: 15
CDR3 protein: CASSSGTGGGYGYTF; J gene: TRBJ1-2; V gene: TRBV27; clone size: .; CDR3 length: 15
CDR3 protein: CASSYTRGGTEAFF; J gene: TRBJ1-1; V gene: TRBV6-5; clone size: .; CDR3 length: 14
CDR3 protein: CASSQEGLAAYNEQFF; J gene: TRBJ2-1; V gene: TRBV4-3; clone size: .; CDR3 length: 16
CDR3 protein: CSARLVSYEQFF; J gene: TRBJ2-1; V gene: TRBV20-1; clone size: .; CDR3 length: 12
CDR3 protein: CASSPSGEGRDEQFF; J gene: TRBJ2-1; V gene: TRBV28; clone size: .; CDR3 length: 15
CDR3 protein: CASSLTTEWETQYF; J gene: TRBJ2-5; V gene: TRBV7-9; clone size: .; CDR3 length: 14
CDR3 protein: CASSPLAGGDTQYF; J gene: TRBJ2-3; V gene: TRBV28; clone size: .; CDR3 length: 14
CDR3 protein: CASSYPEGEYF; J gene: TRBJ2-7; V gene: TRBV2; clone size: .; CDR3 length: 11
CDR3 protein: CASSLGYGATTSTDTQYF; J gene: TRBJ2-3; V gene: TRBV12-3/TRBV12-4; clone size: .; CDR3 length: 18
CDR3 protein: CASSLPNTEAFF; J gene: TRBJ1-1; V gene: TRBV27; clone size: .; CDR3 length: 12
CDR3 protein: CASTRGILAVETQYF; J gene: TRBJ2-5; V gene: TRBV2; clone size: .; CDR3 length: 15
CDR3 protein: CASSSLPGLALGTDTQYF; J gene: TRBJ2-3; V gene: TRBV6-5; clone size: .; CDR3 length: 18
CDR3 protein: CASSLGRTGDSNQPQHF; J gene: TRBJ1-5; V gene: TRBV12-3/TRBV12-4; clone size: .; CDR3 length: 17
CDR3 protein: CASSLGQGRDIQYF; J gene: TRBJ2-4; V gene: TRBV12-3/TRBV12-4; clone size: large; CDR3 length: 14
CDR3 protein: CASSFTLAGGYDTQYF; J gene: TRBJ2-3; V gene: TRBV27; clone size: .; CDR3 length: 16
CDR3 protein: CASSLAGGDGYTF; J gene: TRBJ1-2; V gene: TRBV5-1; clone size: .; CDR3 length: 13
CDR3 protein: CASSGSDVLKETQYF; J gene: TRBJ2-5; V gene: TRBV2; clone size: .; CDR3 length: 15
CDR3 protein: CSARATKPWGSYNEQFF; J gene: TRBJ2-1; V gene: TRBV20-1; clone size: .; CDR3 length: 17
CDR3 protein: CASTSLLTGPSTDTQYF; J gene: TRBJ2-3; V gene: TRBV10-2; clone size: .; CDR3 length: 17
CDR3 protein: CASSLPWDSQNSPLHF; J gene: TRBJ1-6; V gene: TRBV7-9; clone size: .; CDR3 length: 16